These 11 T cell receptor beta chains were sequenced from one sample in a study of identical twins. TCRdb ran MiXCR on the 5' RACE reads and lists one entry per CDR3 protein. The data contain fewer than 900,000 distinct CDR3 sequences, about 20% of them singletons. This sample was also put to use in a study of T cells expressing NK-cell markers.

Sequencing was done on a sample of PBMCs. The receptors were sampled from a woman aged 18-29 years in good health.

This clonotype turned up a few times. The rearrangement links TRBV15 to TRBJ2-7; D might be TRBD2 (5 bases). From germline, CDR1 is LNHNV and CDR2 YYDKDF (reference sequence). This CDR3 spans 11 amino acids. Trimming left V 5 bases short and J 4 bases short, with 6 bases between. The CDR3 loop is CATSVAYEQYF. CDR3 DNA: TGTGCCACCAGCGTAGCGTACGAGCAGTACTTC. Drawing the rest from reference TRBV15 and TRBJ2-7, the complete variable domain is DAMVIQNPRYQVTQFGKPVTLSCSQTLNHNVMYWYQQKSSQAPKLLFHYYDKDFNNEADTPDNFQSRRPNTSFCFLDIRSPGLGDTAMYLCATSVAYEQYFGPGTRLTVT.

This clonotype occurred many times. The chain couples TRBV11-2 to TRBJ2-3; D uncertain. Per germline, CDR1 SGHAT and CDR2 FQNNGV. The CDR3 runs 17 residues. V lost 5 bases to trimming and J lost 0 bases, with 18 bases between them. CDR3 in amino acids: CASSPMTRAHSTDTQYF. Written as DNA, the CDR3 is TGTGCCAGCAGCCCCATGACCCGGGCCCATAGCACAGATACGCAGTATTTT.

Concerning this clonotype: This may come from a read error, since a much larger clone is one base off. The chain carries TRBV24-1 and TRBJ2-2; D not certain. The CDR3 runs 13 residues. The V gene's germline CDR1 is KGHDR and CDR2 SFDVKD. Deletions cut 4 bases from V and 2 bases from J, with 4 bases between. CDR3 protein: CATSETNTGELFF. CDR3 nucleotides: TGTGCCACCAGTGAAACCAACACCGGGGAGCTGTTTTTT.

This clonotype was observed a handful of times. This chain uses TRBV20-1 with TRBJ2-1, with TRBD2 matching 8 bases. Trimming at V came to 3 bases and at J to 6 bases, leaving 10 bases not matched to a gene. The CDR3 extends over 15 amino acids. The germline V gene encodes CDR1 DFQATT and CDR2 SNEGSKA (reference sequence). As DNA, the CDR3 is TGCAGTGCTAGTTCCCTCGGGACTAGGGGCAATGAGCAGTTCTTC. This encodes CSASSLGTRGNEQFF.

The table lists this clonotype with a count of one. The chain carries TRBV5-1 and TRBJ2-7; 9 nucleotides line up with TRBD2. J was trimmed by 2 bases and V by 4 bases; bases with no gene match: 10. Germline V gene lookup returns CDR1 SGHRS and CDR2 YFSETQ. This CDR3 comprises 16 residues. CDR3 sequence: CASSRGSGRSTYEQYF. DNA for the CDR3: TGCGCCAGCAGCAGGGGTAGCGGGAGATCAACCTACGAGCAGTACTTC.

This chain uses TRBV27 with TRBJ2-6; 8 nucleotides align to TRBD1. CDR3 size: 17 residues. Germline-derived CDR1 and CDR2 are MNHEY and SMNVEV (reference sequence). The J segment lost 4 bases and the V segment lost 0 bases, leaving 5 bases of the junction unmatched. In DNA, the CDR3 is TGTGCCAGCAGTTTATCGATCAGGGGGCCGGGGGCCAACGTCCTGACTTTC. This encodes CASSLSIRGPGANVLTF. The whole variable domain, filled in from reference TRBV27 and TRBJ2-6, reads EAQVTQNPRYLITVTGKKLTVTCSQNMNHEYMSWYRQDPGLGLRQIYYSMNVEVTDKGDVPEGYKVSRKEKRNFPLILESPSPNQTSLYFCASSLSIRGPGANVLTFGAGSRLTVL.

This clonotype appeared many times. The chain employs TRBV12-3 or TRBV12-4 and TRBJ2-7; 7 nucleotides align to TRBD1. Unmatched junction bases numbered 6, after V lost 5 bases and J lost 2 bases. This CDR3 contains 14 residues. The CDR3 coding sequence is TGTGCCAGCAGTCGCCGGGACAGAGCCTACGAGCAGTACTTC. Translation: CASSRRDRAYEQYF.

In this sample, this clonotype turned up many times. The V call is TRBV20-1, the J call TRBJ2-2, with 11 bases identical to TRBD2. The CDR3 is 17 amino acids. Germline trimming cut 1 base from V and 4 bases from J; bases unmatched to any gene: 8. CDR1 is DFQATT and CDR2 is SNEGSKA in the germline V gene (reference sequence). The CDR3 coding sequence is TGCAGTGCTAGAGTGCCACTAGCGGGGGCGTTCACCGGGGAGCTGTTTTTT. Encoded protein: CSARVPLAGAFTGELFF.

The chain combines TRBV5-1 with TRBJ1-2; 11 bases align to TRBD1. CDR3 length equals 15 residues. The germline V gene encodes CDR1 SGHRS and CDR2 YFSETQ. The junction had 4 bases not matched to a gene; V was cut back by 2 bases and J by 4 bases. CDR3 protein: CASSFNGQGAYGYTF. CDR3 coding DNA: TGCGCCAGCAGCTTCAACGGACAGGGGGCCTATGGCTACACCTTC. The variable domain in full, completed from reference TRBV5-1 and TRBJ1-2, reads KAGVTQTPRYLIKTRGQQVTLSCSPISGHRSVSWYQQTPGQGLQFLFEYFSETQRNKGNFPGRFSGRQFSNSRSEMNVSTLELGDSALYLCASSFNGQGAYGYTFGSGTRLTVV.

The sample holds a few counts of this clonotype. The rearrangement joins TRBV20-1 to TRBJ2-6; D ambiguous. Germline V gene lookup returns CDR1 DFQATT and CDR2 SNEGSKA (reference sequence). V was shortened by 0 bases and J by 0 bases, with 6 bases between the two germline ends. The CDR3 spans 15 residues. The DNA of the CDR3 is TGCAGTGCTAGAGAATGGGGCTCTGGGGCCAACGTCCTGACTTTC. This translates into CSAREWGSGANVLTF.

The V call is TRBV12-3 or TRBV12-4, the J call TRBJ2-5; 8 nucleotides line up with TRBD1. This CDR3 contains 14 residues. V trimming: 3 bases; J trimming: 7 bases; junction bases outside the gene matches: 7. This chain's CDR3 is CASSFTGTGVTQYF. As DNA, the CDR3 is TGTGCCAGCAGTTTCACCGGGACAGGTGTGACCCAGTACTTC.